The present TCR beta chain was sequenced within a study of shared clonotypes between healthy human individuals. The wider study: Three CD4 naive, three CD4 memory, two CD8 naive and one CD8 memory plate were used per donor.

CD8 memory was a combination that joined CD45RO+ cells with CCR7-negative CD45RA+ TemRA cells. Looked up from germline, CDR1 is MNHNS and CDR2 is SASEGT. The CDR3 spans 16 residues. The V and J ends lost 2 bases and 14 bases, in that order; junction bases with no gene match: 16. Deep was the level used in running the assay. Profiling relied on immunoSEQ multiplex PCR, and the TCRdb table lists in-frame clones only, not all of them. This sample has about 380,000 clones; approximately 97% occur once, and the top ten carry 0.25% to 0.35%. Source material: memory CD8+ T cells sorted from blood. The subset here: CD45RO+ cells pooled with CCR7-negative TemRA cells. This receptor was identified in a man aged 25 to 40 in good health. The V call is TRBV6-1, the J call TRBJ2-1; 9 nucleotides match TRBD1. Here the CDR3 DNA reads TGTGCCAGCAGTGAATATTCTAGGACAGGGGATAAGCGGGAGTTCTTC. Its translation is CASSEYSRTGDKREFF.